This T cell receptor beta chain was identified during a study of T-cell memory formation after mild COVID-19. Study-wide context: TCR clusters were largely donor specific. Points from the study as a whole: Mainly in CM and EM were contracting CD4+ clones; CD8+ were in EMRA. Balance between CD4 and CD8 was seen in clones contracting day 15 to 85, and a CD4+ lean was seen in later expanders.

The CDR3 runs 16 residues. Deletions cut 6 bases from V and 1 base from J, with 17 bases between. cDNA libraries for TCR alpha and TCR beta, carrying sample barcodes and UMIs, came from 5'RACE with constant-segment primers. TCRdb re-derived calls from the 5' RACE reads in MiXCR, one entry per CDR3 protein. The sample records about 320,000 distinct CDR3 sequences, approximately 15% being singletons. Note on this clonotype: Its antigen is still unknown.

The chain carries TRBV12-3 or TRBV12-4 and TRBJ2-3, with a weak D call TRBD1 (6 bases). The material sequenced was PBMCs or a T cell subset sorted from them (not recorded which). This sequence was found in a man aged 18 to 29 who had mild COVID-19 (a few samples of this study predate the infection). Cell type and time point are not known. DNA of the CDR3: TGTGCCAGCAGCCTCTTTTTGGACAGCCGCACAGATACGCAGTATTTT. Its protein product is CASSLFLDSRTDTQYF.